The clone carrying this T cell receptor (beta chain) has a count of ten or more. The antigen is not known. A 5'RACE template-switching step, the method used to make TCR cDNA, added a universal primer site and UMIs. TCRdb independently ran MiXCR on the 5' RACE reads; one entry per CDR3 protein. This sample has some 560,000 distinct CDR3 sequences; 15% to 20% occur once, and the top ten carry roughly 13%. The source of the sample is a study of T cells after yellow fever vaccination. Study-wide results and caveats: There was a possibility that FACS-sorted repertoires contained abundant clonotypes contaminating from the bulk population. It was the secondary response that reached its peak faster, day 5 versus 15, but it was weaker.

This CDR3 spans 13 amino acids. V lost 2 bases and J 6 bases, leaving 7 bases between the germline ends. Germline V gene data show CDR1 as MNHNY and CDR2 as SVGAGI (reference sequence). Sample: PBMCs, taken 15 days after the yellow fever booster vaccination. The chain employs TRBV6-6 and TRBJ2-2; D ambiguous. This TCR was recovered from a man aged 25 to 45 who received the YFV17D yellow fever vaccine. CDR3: CASSYVEAGELFF. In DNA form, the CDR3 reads TGTGCCAGCAGTTACGTAGAGGCCGGGGAGCTGTTTTTT.